These 17 T cell receptor beta chains were sequenced from one sample in a study of T-cell reconstitution after alpha-beta-depleted transplantation in children. Using unique molecular identifiers, the investigators prepared the TCRbeta library. MiXCR, run by TCRdb on the PCR reads, gives a single entry per CDR3 protein. The sample lists tens of thousands of distinct CDR3 sequences, more than 5% occurring once. Material: PBMCs, mostly from graft donor cells, obtained 60 days after TCRalphabeta/CD19-depleted stem cell transplant. The receptors were sampled from a female patient aged 2 to 10 who had a stem cell transplant for aplastic anemia, so the T cells may come from the graft donor.

This clonotype has at least ten counts. The chain employs TRBV12-3 or TRBV12-4 and TRBJ2-3, with 9 bases fitting TRBD2. V was pared by 1 base and J by 0 bases, with 2 bases of the junction left unmatched. The CDR3 totals 16 residues. The CDR3 DNA sequence: TGTGCCAGCAGTTTAGTCCTAGCGGGGAGCACAGATACGCAGTATTTT. Protein sequence: CASSLVLAGSTDTQYF.

This clonotype has only a few counts. The chain links TRBV4-3 to TRBJ1-1; the D is unclear. Germline V gene lookup returns CDR1 LGHNA and CDR2 YSLEER. V was shortened by 0 bases and J by 0 bases, with 8 bases between the two germline ends. The CDR3 is 15 amino acids. The CDR3 protein is CASSQDRQLNTEAFF. The CDR3 DNA reads TGCGCCAGCAGCCAAGATCGGCAGTTGAACACTGAAGCTTTCTTT.

At least ten counts were recorded for this clonotype. V gene TRBV15 combines with J gene TRBJ2-6; possibly TRBD1 for D (6 bases). V was clipped by 5 bases and J by 0 bases, with 8 bases between them. There are 15 residues in the CDR3. In germline, CDR1 is LNHNV, CDR2 YYDKDF (reference sequence). The CDR3 nucleotides are TGTGCCACCAGCGAACAGGGCTCTGGGGCCAACGTCCTGACTTTC. Encoded protein: CATSEQGSGANVLTF.

Details on this clonotype: This sequence may be a read error, since a much larger clone differs from it by one base. This chain links TRBV28 with TRBJ2-7; 10 positions match TRBD2. This CDR3 has 17 residues. With 4 bases clipped from V and 0 bases from J, the junction kept 9 bases outside the gene matches. Germline assignment: CDR1 MDHEN and CDR2 SYDVKM. CDR3 DNA: TGTGCCAGCAGTTACGGGATTAGCGGGAGGAGCTCCTACGAGCAGTACTTC. It yields the protein CASSYGISGRSSYEQYF.

Many counts were recorded for this clonotype. The rearrangement uses TRBV15 and TRBJ2-3; D is possibly TRBD2 (6 bases). Germline CDR1 LNHNV, CDR2 YYDKDF (reference sequence). Trimming removed 7 bases at V and 2 bases at J, with 16 bases between. This CDR3 has 15 amino acids. The CDR3 DNA follows: TGTGCCACCAAGGACCCGGGGGAAAACACAGATACGCAGTATTTT. It codes for CATKDPGENTDTQYF.

This clonotype is medium-sized within its sample. This chain's CDR3 is CASRWTSGRSLNEQFF. The CDR3 region has the DNA TGTGCCAGCAGATGGACTAGCGGGAGGAGTTTGAATGAGCAGTTCTTC. The chain carries TRBV7-9 and TRBJ2-1; 14 bases agree with TRBD2. The germline V gene encodes CDR1 SEHNR and CDR2 FQNEAQ (reference sequence). Trimming took 6 bases from V and 7 from J; bases not matched to a gene: 8. The CDR3 spans 16 residues.

In its sample, this clonotype was seen many times. The chain couples TRBV7-9 to TRBJ2-5; 7 positions match TRBD1. This CDR3 is 17 amino acids long. CDR1 and CDR2 (germline): SEHNR, FQNEAQ (reference sequence). The J segment lost 0 bases and the V segment lost 0 bases, leaving 7 bases of the junction unmatched. The CDR3 DNA sequence: TGTGCCAGCAGCTTAGCTTCGACAGGGCTACACCAAGAGACCCAGTACTTC. Protein product: CASSLASTGLHQETQYF.

This clonotype was seen many times. The V gene is TRBV5-1, the J gene TRBJ2-2; 8 positions match TRBD1. This CDR3 has 15 amino acids. V was clipped by 0 bases and J by 6 bases; unmatched bases: 4. CDR1 and CDR2 (germline): SGHRS, YFSETQ. The CDR3 protein is CASSLAGGDAGELFF. The CDR3 DNA follows: TGCGCCAGCAGCTTGGCAGGGGGCGATGCCGGGGAGCTGTTTTTT.

This clonotype was seen repeatedly, ten times or more. CDR3 sequence: CSAGWNEKLFF. The CDR3 nucleotides are TGCAGTGCTGGTTGGAATGAAAAACTGTTTTTT. The chain carries TRBV20-1 and TRBJ1-4; no firm D call. Germline V gene data show CDR1 as DFQATT and CDR2 as SNEGSKA (reference sequence). CDR3 size: 11 residues. V lost 5 bases to trimming and J lost 5 bases, with 6 bases between them.

The rearrangement links TRBV12-3 or TRBV12-4 to TRBJ2-7; D is possibly TRBD1 (6 bases). This CDR3 has 14 amino acids. V lost 4 bases to trimming and J lost 2 bases, with 12 bases between them. The CDR3 coding sequence is TGTGCCAGCAGTTCCGGGACACCCCCCTACGAGCAGTACTTC. Protein sequence: CASSSGTPPYEQYF.

The sample holds a few counts of this clonotype. The genes are TRBV9 and TRBJ2-1, with TRBD2 matching 9 bases. The V segment lost 0 bases and the J segment 7 bases; nucleotides outside the gene matches: 11. In germline, CDR1 is SGDLS, CDR2 YYNGEE. This CDR3 is 17 amino acids long. The CDR3 DNA sequence: TGTGCCAGCAGCGTAGGCCCCCCCGCGGGGGGGGGGAATGAGCAGTTCTTC. Protein: CASSVGPPAGGGNEQFF.

This clonotype was seen repeatedly, ten times or more. This chain joins TRBV20-1 and TRBJ1-6; 7 positions match TRBD1. This CDR3 comprises 14 residues. Germline V gives CDR1 DFQATT, CDR2 SNEGSKA (reference sequence). V lost 6 bases and J lost 4; bases outside the gene matches: 6. CDR3 DNA sequence: TGCAGTGCGGACCCGGGACAGTATAATTCACCCCTCCACTTT. Amino acid sequence: CSADPGQYNSPLHF.

This clonotype was picked up many times. V and J are TRBV7-2 and TRBJ1-5, with 9 bases aligning to TRBD1. V was clipped by 5 bases and J by 3 bases; unmatched bases: 2. Germline CDR1 is SGHTA and CDR2 is FQGNSA. CDR3 length: 14 amino acids. As DNA, the CDR3 is TGTGCCAGCAGCACAGGGGGCTTCAATCAGCCCCAGCATTTT. Residues: CASSTGGFNQPQHF.

The chain links TRBV20-1 to TRBJ2-3; D may be TRBD2 (6 bases). The CDR3 spans 15 residues. The germline V gene encodes CDR1 DFQATT and CDR2 SNEGSKA (reference sequence). Trimming stripped 1 base from V and 2 bases from J, with 13 bases between. The chain's CDR3 is CSARVGSGNTDTQYF. CDR3 DNA sequence: TGCAGTGCTAGAGTAGGTAGCGGCAACACAGATACGCAGTATTTT.

This clonotype was recorded a few times. The chain recombines TRBV3-1 with TRBJ2-7; D may be TRBD1 or TRBD2 (5 bases each). Deletions cut 2 bases from V and 2 bases from J, with 10 bases between. Germline V CDR1 and CDR2: LGHDT, YNNKEL (reference sequence). The CDR3 loop spans 14 amino acids. CDR3 in DNA: TGTGCCAGCAGCCAATCCGGGGCTGCCTACGAGCAGTACTTC. Amino acids: CASSQSGAAYEQYF.

This clonotype has ten or more counts. V gene TRBV3-1 combines with J gene TRBJ2-3, with TRBD2 as a possible D gene (5 bases). V was shortened by 1 base and J by 8 bases, with 10 bases between the two germline ends. The germline V gene has CDR1 LGHDT and CDR2 YNNKEL (reference sequence). This CDR3 region has 13 residues. As DNA, the CDR3 is TGTGCCAGCAGCCAAGTAGTGGGAGCTACGCAGTATTTT. Amino acids: CASSQVVGATQYF.

This clonotype was observed at least ten times. The gene calls are TRBV20-1 and TRBJ2-1; 8 bases map to TRBD2. CDR1 is DFQATT, CDR2 SNEGSKA, per germline (reference sequence). J gave up 4 bases and V 4 bases, and 6 bases lay outside the gene matches. CDR3 length: 14 residues. DNA of the CDR3: TGCAGTGCTACAGCGGGAGCTATGTACAATGAGCAGTTCTTC. Amino acids: CSATAGAMYNEQFF.